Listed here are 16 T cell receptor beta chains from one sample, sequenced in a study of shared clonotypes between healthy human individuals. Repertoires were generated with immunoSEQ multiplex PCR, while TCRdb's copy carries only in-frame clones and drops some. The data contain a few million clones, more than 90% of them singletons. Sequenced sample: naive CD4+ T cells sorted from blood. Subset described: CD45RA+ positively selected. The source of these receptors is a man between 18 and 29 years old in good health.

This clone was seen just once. The CDR3 is CASSTTGYANTEAFF. The CDR3 nucleotides are TGCGCCAGCAGCACGACAGGTTATGCGAACACTGAAGCTTTCTTT. The chain employs TRBV5-1 and TRBJ1-1; possible D gene TRBD1, 6 bases. The CDR3 extends over 15 amino acids. Trimming removed 4 bases from V and 1 base from J, with 14 bases in between. Germline lookup yields CDR1 SGHRS and CDR2 YFSETQ.

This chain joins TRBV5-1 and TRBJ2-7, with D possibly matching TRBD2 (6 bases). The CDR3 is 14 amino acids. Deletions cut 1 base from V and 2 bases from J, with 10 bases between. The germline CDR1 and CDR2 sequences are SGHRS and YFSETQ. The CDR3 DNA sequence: TGCGCCAGCAGCTTGTCGGGGGTAGCCTACGAGCAGTACTTC. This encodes CASSLSGVAYEQYF.

CDR3 in amino acids: CASSFLANNEQFF. The CDR3 nucleotides are TGTGCCAGCAGTTTCCTTGCTAACAATGAGCAGTTCTTC. The chain links TRBV27 to TRBJ2-1, with D unclear. CDR3 size: 13 residues. The germline CDR1 and CDR2 sequences are MNHEY and SMNVEV (reference sequence). Trimming pared 3 bases from V and 5 bases from J, leaving 8 bases between.

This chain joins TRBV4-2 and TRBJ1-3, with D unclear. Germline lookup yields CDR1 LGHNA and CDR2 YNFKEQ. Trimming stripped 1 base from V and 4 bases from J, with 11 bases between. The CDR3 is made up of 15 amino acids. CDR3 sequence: CASSQATAQGNTIYF. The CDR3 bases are TGTGCCAGCAGCCAAGCCACTGCGCAGGGAAACACCATATATTTT.

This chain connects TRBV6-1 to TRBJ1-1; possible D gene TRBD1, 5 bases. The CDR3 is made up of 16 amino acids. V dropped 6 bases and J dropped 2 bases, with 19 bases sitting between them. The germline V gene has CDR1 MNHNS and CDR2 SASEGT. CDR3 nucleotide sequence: TGTGCCAGCAGGGAATGGGGGTCTCAGGCTAACACTGAAGCTTTCTTT. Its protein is CASREWGSQANTEAFF.

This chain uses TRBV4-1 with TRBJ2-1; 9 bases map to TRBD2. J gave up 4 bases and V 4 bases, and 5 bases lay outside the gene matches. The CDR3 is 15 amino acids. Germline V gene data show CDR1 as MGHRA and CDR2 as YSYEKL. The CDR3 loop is CASSPPTSGYNEQFF. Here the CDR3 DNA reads TGCGCCAGCAGCCCGCCGACTAGCGGATACAATGAGCAGTTCTTC.

The CDR3 region has the DNA TGTGCCAGCAGCCAATCCTCAGGGGGTTACAATGAGCAGTTCTTC. It encodes CASSQSSGGYNEQFF. This chain uses TRBV5-4 with TRBJ2-1, with 7 bases fitting TRBD1. CDR3 length equals 15 residues. Germline CDR1 and CDR2: SGHNT and YYREEE (reference sequence). V was pared by 4 bases and J by 4 bases, with 8 bases of the junction left unmatched.

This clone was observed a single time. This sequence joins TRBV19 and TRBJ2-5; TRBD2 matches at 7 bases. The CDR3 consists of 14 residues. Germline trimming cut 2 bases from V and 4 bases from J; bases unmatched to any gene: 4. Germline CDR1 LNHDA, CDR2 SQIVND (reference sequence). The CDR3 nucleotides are TGTGCCAGTAGTATACGGGGGAGGGGAGAGACCCAGTACTTC. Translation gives CASSIRGRGETQYF.

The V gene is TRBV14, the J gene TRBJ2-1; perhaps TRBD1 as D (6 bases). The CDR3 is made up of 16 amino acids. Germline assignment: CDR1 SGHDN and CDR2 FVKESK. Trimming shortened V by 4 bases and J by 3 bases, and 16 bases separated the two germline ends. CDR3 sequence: CASSLTTGRIYNEQFF. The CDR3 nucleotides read TGTGCCAGCAGCCTTACGACAGGCCGCATCTACAATGAGCAGTTCTTC.

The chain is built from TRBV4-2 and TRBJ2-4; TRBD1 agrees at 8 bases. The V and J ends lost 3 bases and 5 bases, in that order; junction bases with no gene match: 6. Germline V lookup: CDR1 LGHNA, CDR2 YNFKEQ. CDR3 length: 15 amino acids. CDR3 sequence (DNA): TGTGCCAGCAGCCAGGTGGACAGGGACGAAAACATTCAGTACTTC. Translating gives CASSQVDRDENIQYF.

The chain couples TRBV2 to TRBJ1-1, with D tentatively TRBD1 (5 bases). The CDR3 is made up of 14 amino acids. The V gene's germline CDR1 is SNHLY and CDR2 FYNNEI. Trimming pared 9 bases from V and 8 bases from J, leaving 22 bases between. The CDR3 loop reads CARLALLGELEAFF. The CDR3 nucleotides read TGTGCCAGACTAGCCCTTCTGGGGGAACTAGAAGCTTTCTTT.

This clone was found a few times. The CDR3 bases are TGTGCCATCGCCCTCCAATCAAATTCACCCCTCCACTTT. It yields the protein CAIALQSNSPLHF. J is TRBJ1-6 and V is TRBV10-3, with D hard to call. The length of the CDR3 is 13 residues. Trimming took 8 bases from V and 7 from J, leaving 12 bases between them. The germline V gene has CDR1 ENHRY and CDR2 SYGVKD.

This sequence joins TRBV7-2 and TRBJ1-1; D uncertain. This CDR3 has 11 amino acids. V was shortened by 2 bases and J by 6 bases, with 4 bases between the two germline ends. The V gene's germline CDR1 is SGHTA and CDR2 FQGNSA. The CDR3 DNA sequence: TGTGCCAGCAGCTTATTTGCTGAAGCTTTCTTT. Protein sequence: CASSLFAEAFF.

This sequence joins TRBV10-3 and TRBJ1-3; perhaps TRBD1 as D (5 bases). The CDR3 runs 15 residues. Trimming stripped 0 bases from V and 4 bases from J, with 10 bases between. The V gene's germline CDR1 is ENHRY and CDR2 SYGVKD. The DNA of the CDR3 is TGTGCCATCAGTGAGTCCGGGACTCCGGGAAACACCATATATTTT. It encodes CAISESGTPGNTIYF.

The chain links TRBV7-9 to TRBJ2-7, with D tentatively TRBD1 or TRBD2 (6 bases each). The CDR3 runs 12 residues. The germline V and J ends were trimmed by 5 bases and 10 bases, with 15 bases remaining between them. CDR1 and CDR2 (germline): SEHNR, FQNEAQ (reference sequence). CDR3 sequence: CASSPTGGPQYF. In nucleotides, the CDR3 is TGTGCCAGCAGCCCCACTGGGGGGCCCCAGTACTTC.

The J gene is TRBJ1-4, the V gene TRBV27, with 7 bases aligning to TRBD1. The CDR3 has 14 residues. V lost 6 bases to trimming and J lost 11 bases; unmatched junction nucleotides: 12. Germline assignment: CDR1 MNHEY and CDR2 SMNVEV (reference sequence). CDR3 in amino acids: CASSSDRDSPKLFF. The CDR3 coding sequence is TGTGCCAGCAGCTCCGACAGGGACTCTCCGAAACTGTTTTTT.